The text below deals with one T cell receptor (beta chain). Its antigen remains unidentified. Trimming at V came to 5 bases and at J to 6 bases, leaving 10 bases not matched to a gene. Looked up from germline, CDR1 is SGHVS and CDR2 is FQNEAQ. This CDR3 is built from 16 residues. These data are taken from a study of cytomegalovirus exposure and HLA in healthy donors. General study points: Compared with the approximately 700-donor mean, an Asian-associated ancestry cluster reportedly had fewer N-insertions, according to a later analysis. Presence/absence analyses took donor sequencing depth as roughly uniform. Reported results showed that the classifier diagnosed cytomegalovirus status with high specificity and sensitivity. In the analysis, some V segments, TRBV6-2 and TRBV6-3 included, were excluded as indistinguishable.

60 Vbeta and 13 Jbeta primers were used in PCR. Data came from immunoSEQ multiplex PCR; TCRdb stores just in-frame clones and leaves some out. Here the sample spans roughly 130,000 clones, about 80% being singletons. The J gene is TRBJ2-3, the V gene TRBV7-8; 11 nucleotides align to TRBD2. This TCR derives from a boy aged 2 to 10 in good health and CMV-seronegative. Material for sequencing was PBMCs. CDR3 nucleotides: TGTGCCAGCAGCCCAGGCGTAGCGGGAGGGCCGGATACGCAGTATTTT. The encoded protein is CASSPGVAGGPDTQYF.